The 12 T cell receptor beta chains below come from one sample, sequenced in a study of PD-1 blockade in classical Hodgkin lymphoma. Clones were read by immunoSEQ multiplex PCR, and TCRdb kept only the in-frame ones, dropping some. The sample carries 60,000 to 75,000 clones, roughly 90% recorded once. There was relapse after autologous stem cell transplantation in every patient, and there was variation in brentuximab vedotin exposure. Material: peripheral blood mononuclear cells (PBMCs), obtained at baseline. These receptors all stem from a human donor with classical Hodgkin lymphoma.

The chain combines TRBV6-6 with TRBJ2-1; 11 bases match TRBD2. This CDR3 is 14 amino acids long. Germline lookup yields CDR1 MNHNY and CDR2 SVGAGI (reference sequence). J was trimmed by 10 bases and V by 2 bases; bases with no gene match: 4. The CDR3 spells CASSYVSGRAEQFF. The CDR3 nucleotides are TGTGCCAGCAGTTACGTTAGCGGGAGGGCCGAGCAGTTCTTC.

The chain carries TRBV30 and TRBJ2-1; tentative D call: TRBD2 (5 bases). Trimming cost V 7 bases and J 8 bases, with 12 bases left between them. The length of the CDR3 is 11 residues. Germline V gives CDR1 GTSNPN, CDR2 SVGIG (reference sequence). The CDR3 loop is CASGGSYEQFF. In DNA form, the CDR3 reads TGTGCCTCCGGAGGTTCCTATGAGCAGTTCTTC.

The chain is built from TRBV28 and TRBJ2-3; 11 positions agree with TRBD2. Germline-derived CDR1 and CDR2 are MDHEN and SYDVKM. The CDR3 has 16 amino acids. The V segment lost 3 bases and the J segment 5 bases; nucleotides outside the gene matches: 7. The CDR3 region has the DNA TGTGCCAGCAGTTTTTATAGCGGGGGGGAACGAGATACGCAGTATTTT. Protein sequence: CASSFYSGGERDTQYF. The variable domain in full, completed from reference TRBV28 and TRBJ2-3, reads DVKVTQSSRYLVKRTGEKVFLECVQDMDHENMFWYRQDPGLGLRLIYFSYDVKMKEKGDIPEGYSVSREKKERFSLILESASTNQTSMYLCASSFYSGGERDTQYFGPGTRLTVL.

Here the CDR3 DNA reads TGTGCCAGCAGTGACTCCTCCGACAGGGGACCCTACAATGAGCAGTTCTTC. Translation gives CASSDSSDRGPYNEQFF. The V gene is TRBV6-4, the J gene TRBJ2-1, with 8 bases matching TRBD1. This CDR3 comprises 17 residues. V gave up 0 bases and J gave up 2 bases; unmatched junction bases: 6. The V gene's germline CDR1 is MRHNA and CDR2 SNTAGT.

This clone was recorded only once. V usage is TRBV2 and J usage is TRBJ2-6, with 10 bases identical to TRBD1. This CDR3 has 19 amino acids. J was trimmed by 1 base and V by 2 bases; bases with no gene match: 8. Germline CDR1 reads SNHLY; CDR2 reads FYNNEI. CDR3 nucleotides: TGTGCCAGCAGTGAAAGTCCGGGACAGGGGAAGTCTGGGGCCAACGTCCTGACTTTC. Its protein product is CASSESPGQGKSGANVLTF.

The rearrangement uses TRBV21-1 and TRBJ1-3; the table names TRBD1, a call not compared with the DNA. TRBV21-1 is termed a pseudogene. The CDR3 contains 15 residues. The CDR3 loop reads CASSKYRLDREFLYF. CDR3 nucleotide sequence: TGTGCCAGCAGCAAATACCGATTGGACAGGGAGTTCCTATATTTT.

V is TRBV6-5 and J is TRBJ2-7; 9 bases fit TRBD1. CDR3 size: 15 residues. After removal of 2 bases from V and 3 bases from J, the junction contained 5 bases not matched to a gene. Germline V gene lookup returns CDR1 MNHEY and CDR2 SVGAGI. CDR3 in amino acids: CASSYRQGVGYEQYF. The CDR3 nucleotides read TGTGCCAGCAGTTACCGACAGGGGGTGGGCTACGAGCAGTACTTC.

The chain joins TRBV19 to TRBJ1-4, with D maybe TRBD1 (6 bases). Germline loops: CDR1 LNHDA, CDR2 SQIVND (reference sequence). The CDR3 length is 15 residues. V lost 4 bases to trimming and J lost 6 bases, with 15 bases between them. CDR3 nucleotide sequence: TGTGCCAGTAGTAGCTACAGGGCTGGGGATGAAAAACTGTTTTTT. Protein: CASSSYRAGDEKLFF.

The rearrangement links TRBV28 to TRBJ2-7; perhaps TRBD2 as D (7 bases). V was cut by 6 bases and J by 4 bases, with 16 bases left in between. The germline CDR1 and CDR2 sequences are MDHEN and SYDVKM. The CDR3 extends over 14 amino acids. CDR3 loop: CASSVRGAAYEQYF. The DNA of the CDR3 is TGTGCCAGCAGCGTCCGGGGGGCAGCGTACGAGCAGTACTTC.

The chain has TRBV11-2 and TRBJ1-5; TRBD1 aligns across 9 bases. The germline V gene has CDR1 SGHAT and CDR2 FQNNGV. With V trimmed by 4 bases and J by 4 bases, 2 bases remained unmatched. The CDR3 loop spans 14 amino acids. The CDR3 loop reads CASSSGTGNQPQHF. In nucleotides, the CDR3 is TGTGCCAGCAGCTCCGGGACAGGGAATCAGCCCCAGCATTTT.

V is TRBV7-2 and J is TRBJ2-7, with a possible D match to TRBD2 (5 bases). Germline-derived CDR1 and CDR2 are SGHTA and FQGNSA. Trimming stripped 5 bases from V and 2 bases from J, with 16 bases between. CDR3 length: 15 residues. The CDR3 here is CASSNFWEPTYEQYF. For the CDR3, the DNA is TGTGCCAGCAGCAACTTCTGGGAGCCCACCTACGAGCAGTACTTC.

The rearrangement joins TRBV5-8 to TRBJ2-1; D unresolved. CDR3 length: 15 amino acids. In germline, CDR1 is SGHTS, CDR2 YDEGEE. V shed 0 bases and J shed 2 bases, with 9 bases lying between them. The CDR3 sequence is CASSLGYLTYNEQFF. The CDR3 coding sequence is TGTGCCAGCAGCTTGGGTTACCTGACCTACAATGAGCAGTTCTTC.